These 27 T cell receptor beta chains came from one sample sequenced in a study of response to subunit inactivated influenza vaccine. Via MiXCR, TCRdb re-called the RT-PCR reads, giving one row per CDR3 protein. Of around 600,000 distinct CDR3 sequences listed, roughly 10% are singletons. This same sample was also taken into another study, of T cells expressing NK-cell markers. That work states: For TCR beta, cDNA was produced by 5'RACE template switching with UMIs.

The source was PBMCs from blood, collected on the day of vaccination. The receptors shown here come from a man aged 50 to 60 who received an inactivated influenza vaccine.

The chain uses TRBV10-3 and TRBJ1-1; 9 bases match TRBD1. From germline, CDR1 is ENHRY and CDR2 SYGVKD. The CDR3 extends over 17 amino acids. After removal of 3 bases from V and 1 base from J, the junction contained 9 bases not matched to a gene. CDR3 DNA: TGTGCCATCAGTGAACGGGGGACAGGGAGTTGGAACACTGAAGCTTTCTTT. Residues: CAISERGTGSWNTEAFF.

This clonotype occurred many times. The DNA for the CDR3 is TGCGCCAGCAGCTTCGTTGCCTTTCAAGAGACCCAGTACTTC. Its protein is CASSFVAFQETQYF. The chain links TRBV5-1 to TRBJ2-5; D is unclear. The CDR3 is made up of 14 amino acids. Germline CDR1 is SGHRS and CDR2 is YFSETQ. V was clipped by 2 bases and J by 2 bases, with 10 bases between them.

J is TRBJ2-7 and V is TRBV6-1; TRBD2 aligns across 9 bases. V lost 6 bases, J lost 7 bases, and 7 bases stayed unmatched. Germline lookup yields CDR1 MNHNS and CDR2 SASEGT. The CDR3 is 13 amino acids. The CDR3 sequence: CASRGRTSEEQYF. CDR3 DNA sequence: TGTGCCAGCAGGGGTAGGACTAGCGAGGAGCAGTACTTC.

The chain joins TRBV12-3 or TRBV12-4 to TRBJ1-5; a possible D gene is TRBD1 (5 bases). This CDR3 comprises 14 residues. V was trimmed by 2 bases and J by 7 bases, leaving 12 bases between them. CDR3 region: CASSLLGLSQPQHF. CDR3 in DNA: TGTGCCAGCAGTTTACTGGGGCTGAGCCAGCCCCAGCATTTT.

This clonotype was counted a few times. The rearrangement links TRBV20-1 to TRBJ2-3; D call uncertain. The CDR3 sequence is 12 residues long. V was clipped by 5 bases and J by 2 bases, with 8 bases between them. Germline CDR1 DFQATT, CDR2 SNEGSKA (reference sequence). Written as DNA, the CDR3 is TGCAGTGCTCAGTCGATCACAGATACGCAGTATTTT. This sequence encodes CSAQSITDTQYF.

Of note for this clonotype: The junction does not match germline at one end; this may be a read error. V usage is TRBV20-1 and J usage is TRBJ2-4; the D is unclear. The germline gives CDR1 DFQATT, CDR2 SNEGSKA (reference sequence). The CDR3 is 9 amino acids. The CDR3 is CSARDGRDF. The CDR3 region has the DNA TGCAGTGCTAGAGATGGACGGGACTTC.

The chain carries TRBV5-1 and TRBJ2-5; D is perhaps TRBD2 (6 bases). The germline gives CDR1 SGHRS, CDR2 YFSETQ. The CDR3 sequence is 15 residues long. Trimming removed 4 bases from V and 2 bases from J, with 15 bases in between. The CDR3 region has the DNA TGCGCCAGCAGCCCCGTTCGGGGGTGGCAAGAGACCCAGTACTTC. Its protein product is CASSPVRGWQETQYF.

This clonotype has at least ten counts. This chain uses TRBV28 with TRBJ2-3, with 11 positions matching TRBD2. The CDR3 runs 16 residues. The germline V gene encodes CDR1 MDHEN and CDR2 SYDVKM. The J segment lost 2 bases and the V segment lost 7 bases, leaving 8 bases of the junction unmatched. The CDR3 nucleotides are TGTGCCAGCAAGGAGGGACTAGCGGCCACCACAGATACGCAGTATTTT. Its protein is CASKEGLAATTDTQYF.

Only a few counts were recorded for this clonotype. The V call is TRBV12-3 or TRBV12-4, the J call TRBJ1-2, with 11 bases fitting TRBD1. The CDR3 runs to 15 residues. The J segment lost 9 bases and the V segment lost 5 bases, leaving 11 bases of the junction unmatched. DNA for the CDR3: TGTGCCAGCAGTACAGCCGGGACAGGGGGTAAACGCTACACCTTC. Its protein is CASSTAGTGGKRYTF.

This clonotype has only a few counts. The CDR3 nucleotides read TGCAGTGGTCATCGGGAGGAATACAATGAGCAGTTCTTC. Protein: CSGHREEYNEQFF. This chain connects TRBV20-1 to TRBJ2-1; TRBD2 matches 7 bases. Per germline, CDR1 DFQATT and CDR2 SNEGSKA (reference sequence). The CDR3 loop spans 13 amino acids. V shed 7 bases, J shed 4 bases, and the junction held 7 bases outside the gene matches.

The chain couples TRBV24-1 to TRBJ2-3, with D perhaps assigned TRBD1 or TRBD2 (6 bases each). Per germline, CDR1 KGHDR and CDR2 SFDVKD. The V gene lost 0 bases and the J gene lost 5 bases, with 11 bases spanning the gap. This CDR3 has 15 residues. The CDR3 coding sequence is TGTGCCACCAGTGATTTGAGGGGGGCAGGAGATACGCAGTATTTT. It is translated as CATSDLRGAGDTQYF.

This clonotype was recorded at least ten times. This chain uses TRBV20-1 with TRBJ1-2; D gene ambiguous. This CDR3 comprises 13 residues. Germline V gene data show CDR1 as DFQATT and CDR2 as SNEGSKA (reference sequence). V lost 6 bases and J 0 bases, leaving 11 bases between the germline ends. CDR3: CSAQAPANYGYTF. CDR3 bases: TGCAGTGCCCAGGCCCCGGCTAACTATGGCTACACCTTC.

Only a few counts were recorded for this clonotype. The J gene is TRBJ2-3, the V gene TRBV12-3 or TRBV12-4; a weak D match, TRBD2 (6 bases). V gave up 9 bases and J gave up 6 bases, with 16 bases separating them. This CDR3 has 13 residues. In DNA form, the CDR3 reads TGTGCCAGTACCCGGGGCCGGGGGGATACGCAGTATTTT. Amino acid sequence: CASTRGRGDTQYF.

For the CDR3, the DNA is TGTGCCAGCAGTCCGGGACTAGCGGATGACAATGAGCAGTTCTTC. Protein: CASSPGLADDNEQFF. V usage is TRBV28 and J usage is TRBJ2-1; 11 positions agree with TRBD2. The CDR3 covers 15 residues. J was trimmed by 5 bases and V by 5 bases; bases with no gene match: 5. From germline, CDR1 is MDHEN and CDR2 SYDVKM.

The sample holds a few counts of this clonotype. The chain employs TRBV7-2 and TRBJ2-5; D is tentatively TRBD1 or TRBD2 (5 bases each). Germline V gives CDR1 SGHTA, CDR2 FQGNSA. CDR3 size: 16 residues. Trimming took 1 base from V and 2 from J, leaving 14 bases between them. The CDR3 bases are TGTGCCAGCAGCTTAGAGCTGTGGGGACCGCAAGAGACCCAGTACTTC. Translated, it gives CASSLELWGPQETQYF. Variable domain in full (rest from reference TRBV7-2 and TRBJ2-5): GAGVSQSPSNKVTEKGKDVELRCDPISGHTALYWYRQSLGQGLEFLIYFQGNSAPDKSGLPSDRFSAERTGGSVSTLTIQRTQQEDSAVYLCASSLELWGPQETQYFGPGTRLLVL.

CDR3 DNA: TGTGCCACCAGTGATGGGACGGCTGGGAAAGGAGTGCAGTACTTC. It translates to CATSDGTAGKGVQYF. This rearrangement joins TRBV24-1 to TRBJ2-7; D is perhaps TRBD1 or TRBD2 (5 bases each). Germline loops: CDR1 KGHDR, CDR2 SFDVKD. CDR3 length equals 15 residues. Trimming took off 3 bases at V and 9 bases at J, with 20 bases between the two ends.

This clonotype was recorded many times. The chain links TRBV20-1 to TRBJ1-1; D possibly corresponds to TRBD1 (6 bases). The germline V gene encodes CDR1 DFQATT and CDR2 SNEGSKA (reference sequence). V gave up 2 bases and J gave up 0 bases, with 10 bases separating them. The CDR3 consists of 14 residues. The CDR3 region is CSARKGGMNTEAFF. The CDR3 DNA is TGCAGTGCTAGAAAGGGGGGCATGAACACTGAAGCTTTCTTT.

The V gene is TRBV7-9, the J gene TRBJ1-2; TRBD1 is a possible D gene (6 bases). The CDR3 extends over 15 amino acids. V was trimmed by 2 bases and J by 7 bases, leaving 17 bases between them. CDR1 is SEHNR, CDR2 FQNEAQ, per germline (reference sequence). In DNA, the CDR3 is TGTGCCAGCAGCTTAACACAGGGCATTTCGTCTGGCTACACCTTC. Translated, it gives CASSLTQGISSGYTF.

In this sample, this clonotype turned up a few times. The J gene is TRBJ1-2, the V gene TRBV6-1; 7 positions match TRBD1. Unmatched junction bases numbered 5, after V lost 6 bases and J lost 4 bases. Germline V gene lookup returns CDR1 MNHNS and CDR2 SASEGT. The CDR3 runs 13 residues. The CDR3 DNA is TGTGCCAGCAGGGCCCGACAGGGCTATGGCTACACCTTC. Amino acid sequence: CASRARQGYGYTF.

V gene TRBV20-1 combines with J gene TRBJ2-7, with a weak D call TRBD2 (6 bases). V was pared by 5 bases and J by 2 bases, with 13 bases between. The germline CDR1 and CDR2 sequences are DFQATT and SNEGSKA (reference sequence). The CDR3 extends over 13 amino acids. CDR3 residues: CSAPYGLPYEQYF. The DNA of the CDR3 is TGCAGTGCTCCCTATGGACTACCCTACGAGCAGTACTTC.

Ten or more counts support this clonotype. A much larger clonotype is one base distant, so this may be a read error. CDR3 in DNA: TGTGCCAGCAGTTTCGACACCGGGGAGCTGTTTTTT. Translation: CASSFDTGELFF. The V gene is TRBV12-3 or TRBV12-4, the J gene TRBJ2-2; D is uncertain. This CDR3 is 12 amino acids long. Trimming took 3 bases from V and 3 from J, leaving 2 bases between them.

This clonotype was counted a few times. The chain employs TRBV4-2 and TRBJ2-5; D could derive from TRBD1 or TRBD2 (6 bases each). The V end lost 4 bases, the J end lost 0 bases, and 12 bases lay between the germline ends. The CDR3 contains 15 residues. Germline V lookup: CDR1 LGHNA, CDR2 YNFKEQ. The CDR3 DNA follows: TGTGCCAGCAGCCCCAGGAGGGGGTACCAAGAGACCCAGTACTTC. Encoded protein: CASSPRRGYQETQYF.

This clonotype was recorded many times. The rearrangement joins TRBV5-6 to TRBJ2-2, with 14 bases that match TRBD2. V was clipped by 3 bases and J by 5 bases; unmatched bases: 3. CDR3 length: 16 residues. Germline CDR1 SGHDT, CDR2 YYEEEE. CDR3 coding DNA: TGTGCCAGCAGCTCCGGGACTAGCGGGAGTACCGGGGAGCTGTTTTTT. Translated, it gives CASSSGTSGSTGELFF.

The chain combines TRBV20-1 with TRBJ2-5, with TRBD1 as a possible D gene (5 bases). Between the trimmed V and J ends, which lost 6 bases and 4 bases, there was a span of 15 bases. The CDR3 extends over 13 amino acids. Germline V CDR1 and CDR2: DFQATT, SNEGSKA (reference sequence). The chain's CDR3 is CSAGIPGRETQYF. The DNA of the CDR3 is TGCAGTGCAGGAATCCCAGGGCGAGAGACCCAGTACTTC.

The chain carries TRBV5-1 and TRBJ2-7; 10 bases map to TRBD1. The germline gives CDR1 SGHRS, CDR2 YFSETQ. V lost 4 bases, J lost 3 bases, and 10 bases stayed unmatched. The CDR3 totals 16 residues. The CDR3 is CASSRAGTGDLYEQYF. The CDR3 nucleotides read TGCGCCAGCAGCCGAGCGGGGACAGGGGACCTCTACGAGCAGTACTTC. Complete variable domain (other parts from reference TRBV5-1 and TRBJ2-7): KAGVTQTPRYLIKTRGQQVTLSCSPISGHRSVSWYQQTPGQGLQFLFEYFSETQRNKGNFPGRFSGRQFSNSRSEMNVSTLELGDSALYLCASSRAGTGDLYEQYFGPGTRLTVT.

This clonotype appeared many times. V and J are TRBV5-1 and TRBJ2-1, with 11 bases matching TRBD2. This CDR3 region has 16 residues. Losses at the gene ends were 1 base for V and 6 bases for J; bases not matched to a gene: 6. Germline CDR1 SGHRS, CDR2 YFSETQ. The CDR3 region is CASSLLAGGPLNEQFF. The CDR3 DNA reads TGCGCCAGCAGCTTGCTAGCGGGAGGCCCCCTCAATGAGCAGTTCTTC. The whole variable domain, remainder taken from reference TRBV5-1 and TRBJ2-1, is KAGVTQTPRYLIKTRGQQVTLSCSPISGHRSVSWYQQTPGQGLQFLFEYFSETQRNKGNFPGRFSGRQFSNSRSEMNVSTLELGDSALYLCASSLLAGGPLNEQFFGPGTRLTVL.

This clonotype appeared a few times. The rearrangement uses TRBV30 and TRBJ1-1; D ambiguous. This CDR3 is built from 13 residues. The germline V gene encodes CDR1 GTSNPN and CDR2 SVGIG (reference sequence). With 4 bases removed from V and 7 bases from J, the gap between germline ends came to 16 bases. The CDR3 DNA reads as TGTGCCTGGAAATTTCGTGGTCTTAATGAAGCTTTCTTT. Its translation: CAWKFRGLNEAFF.